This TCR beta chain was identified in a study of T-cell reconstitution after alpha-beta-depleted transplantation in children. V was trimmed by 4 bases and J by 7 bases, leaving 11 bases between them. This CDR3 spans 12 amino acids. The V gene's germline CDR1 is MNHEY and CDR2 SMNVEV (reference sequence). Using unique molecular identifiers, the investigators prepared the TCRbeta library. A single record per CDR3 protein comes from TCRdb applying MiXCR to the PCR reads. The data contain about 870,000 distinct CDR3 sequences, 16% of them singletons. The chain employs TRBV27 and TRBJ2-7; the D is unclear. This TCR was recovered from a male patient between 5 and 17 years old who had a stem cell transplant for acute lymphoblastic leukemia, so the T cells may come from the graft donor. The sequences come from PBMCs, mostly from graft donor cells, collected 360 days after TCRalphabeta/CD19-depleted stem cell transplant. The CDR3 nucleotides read TGTGCCAGCAGTTGGACGAAGGGAGAGCAGTACTTC. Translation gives CASSWTKGEQYF.